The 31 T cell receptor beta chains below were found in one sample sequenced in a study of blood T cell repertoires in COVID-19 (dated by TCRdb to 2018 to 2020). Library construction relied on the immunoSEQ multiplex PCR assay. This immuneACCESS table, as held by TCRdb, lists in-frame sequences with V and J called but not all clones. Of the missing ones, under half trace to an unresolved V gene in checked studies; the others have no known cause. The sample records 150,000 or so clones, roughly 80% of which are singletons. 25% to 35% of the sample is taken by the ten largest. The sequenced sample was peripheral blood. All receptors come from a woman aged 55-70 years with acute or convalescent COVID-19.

The CDR3 region has the DNA TGTGCCACCAGTGATACAGTTTCCCCTGAAGCTTTCTTT. The encoded protein is CATSDTVSPEAFF. V is TRBV24-1 and J is TRBJ1-1; D gene ambiguous. Per the germline V gene, CDR1 is KGHDR and CDR2 is SFDVKD. This CDR3 is 13 amino acids long. The V end was cut by 3 bases, the J end by 6 bases, with 10 bases between.

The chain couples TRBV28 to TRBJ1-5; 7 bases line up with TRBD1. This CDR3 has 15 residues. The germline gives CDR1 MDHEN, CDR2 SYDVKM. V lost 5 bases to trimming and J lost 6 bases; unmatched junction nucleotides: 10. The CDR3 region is CASSPPPGTVQPQHF. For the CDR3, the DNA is TGTGCCAGCAGTCCCCCGCCGGGGACAGTTCAGCCCCAGCATTTT.

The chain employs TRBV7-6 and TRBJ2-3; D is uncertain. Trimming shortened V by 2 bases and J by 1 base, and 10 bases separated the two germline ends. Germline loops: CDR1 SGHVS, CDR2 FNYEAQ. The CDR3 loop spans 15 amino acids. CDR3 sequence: CASSLSSDGTDTQYF. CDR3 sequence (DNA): TGTGCCAGCAGCTTATCAAGCGACGGCACAGATACGCAGTATTTT.

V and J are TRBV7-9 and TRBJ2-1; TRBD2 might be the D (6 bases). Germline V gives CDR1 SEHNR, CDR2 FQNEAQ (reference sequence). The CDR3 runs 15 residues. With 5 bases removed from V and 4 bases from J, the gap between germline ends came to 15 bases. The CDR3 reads CASSPRGGAYNEQFF. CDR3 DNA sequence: TGTGCCAGCAGCCCAAGAGGCGGGGCATACAATGAGCAGTTCTTC.

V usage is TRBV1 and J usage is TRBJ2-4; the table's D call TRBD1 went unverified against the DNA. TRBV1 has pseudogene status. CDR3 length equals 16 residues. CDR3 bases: TGCACCAGCACTCTACAGGGCCCGGCAGCCGGAAACATTCAGTACTTC. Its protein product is CTSTLQGPAAGNIQYF.

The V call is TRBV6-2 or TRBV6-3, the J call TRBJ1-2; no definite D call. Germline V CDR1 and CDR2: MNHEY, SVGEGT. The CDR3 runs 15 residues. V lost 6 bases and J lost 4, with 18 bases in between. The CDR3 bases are TGTGCCAGCAGCCAAAATCAAGACACGTTCTATGGCTACACCTTC. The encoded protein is CASSQNQDTFYGYTF.

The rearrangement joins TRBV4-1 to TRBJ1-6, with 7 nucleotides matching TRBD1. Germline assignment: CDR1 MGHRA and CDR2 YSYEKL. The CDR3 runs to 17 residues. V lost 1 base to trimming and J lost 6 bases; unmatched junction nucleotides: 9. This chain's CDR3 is CASSQGQGQLLNSPLHF. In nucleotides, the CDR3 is TGCGCCAGCAGCCAAGGCCAGGGACAGCTTCTTAATTCACCCCTCCACTTT.

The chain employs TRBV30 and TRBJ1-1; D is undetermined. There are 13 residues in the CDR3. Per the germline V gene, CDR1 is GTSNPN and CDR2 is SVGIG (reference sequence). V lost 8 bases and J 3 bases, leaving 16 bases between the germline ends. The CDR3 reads CAAGGREDTEAFF. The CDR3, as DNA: TGTGCCGCCGGAGGTAGGGAGGACACTGAAGCTTTCTTT.

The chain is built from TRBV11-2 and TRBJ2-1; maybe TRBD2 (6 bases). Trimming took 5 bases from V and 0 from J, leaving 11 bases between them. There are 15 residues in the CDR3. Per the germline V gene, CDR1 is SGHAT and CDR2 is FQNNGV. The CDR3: CASSPRGYSYNEQFF. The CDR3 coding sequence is TGTGCCAGCAGCCCACGGGGGTACTCCTACAATGAGCAGTTCTTC. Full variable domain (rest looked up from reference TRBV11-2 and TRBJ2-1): EAGVAQSPRYKIIEKRQSVAFWCNPISGHATLYWYQQILGQGPKLLIQFQNNGVVDDSQLPKDRFSAERLKGVDSTLKIQPAKLEDSAVYLCASSPRGYSYNEQFFGPGTRLTVL.

The CDR3 nucleotides are TGTGCCAGCAGCGAGAACTACGAGCAGTACTTC. It specifies CASSENYEQYF. This rearrangement joins TRBV5-5 to TRBJ2-7; no reliable D call. CDR3 length: 11 amino acids. Germline V gene sequence: CDR1 SGHKS, CDR2 YYEKEE (reference sequence). V lost 4 bases and J lost 3, with 5 bases in between. The whole variable domain, remainder taken from reference TRBV5-5 and TRBJ2-7, is DAGVTQSPTHLIKTRGQQVTLRCSPISGHKSVSWYQQVLGQGPQFIFQYYEKEERGRGNFPDRFSARQFPNYSSELNVNALLLGDSALYLCASSENYEQYFGPGTRLTVT.

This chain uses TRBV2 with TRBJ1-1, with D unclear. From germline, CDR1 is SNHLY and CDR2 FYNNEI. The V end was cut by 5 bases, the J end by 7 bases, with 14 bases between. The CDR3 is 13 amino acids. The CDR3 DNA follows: TGTGCCAGCAGTTGGGCGGGCGGGATTGAAGCTTTCTTT. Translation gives CASSWAGGIEAFF.

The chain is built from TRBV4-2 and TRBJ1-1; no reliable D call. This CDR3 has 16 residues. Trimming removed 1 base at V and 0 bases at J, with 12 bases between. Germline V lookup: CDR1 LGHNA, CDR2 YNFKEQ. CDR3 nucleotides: TGTGCCAGCAGCCAAGGGGTGCGAGGTTTGAACACTGAAGCTTTCTTT. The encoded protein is CASSQGVRGLNTEAFF.

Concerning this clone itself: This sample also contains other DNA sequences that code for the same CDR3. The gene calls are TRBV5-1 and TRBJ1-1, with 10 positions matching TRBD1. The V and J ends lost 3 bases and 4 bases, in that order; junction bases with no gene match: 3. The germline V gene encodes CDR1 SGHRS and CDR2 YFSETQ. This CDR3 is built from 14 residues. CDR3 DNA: TGCGCCAGCAGCTACGGACAGGGGGGCACTGAAGCTTTCTTT. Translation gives CASSYGQGGTEAFF.

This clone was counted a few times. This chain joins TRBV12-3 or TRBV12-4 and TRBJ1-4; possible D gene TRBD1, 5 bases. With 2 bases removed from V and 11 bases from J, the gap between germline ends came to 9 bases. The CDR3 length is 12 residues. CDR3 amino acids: CASSLWGDKLFF. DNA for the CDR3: TGTGCCAGCAGTTTATGGGGGGACAAACTGTTTTTT.

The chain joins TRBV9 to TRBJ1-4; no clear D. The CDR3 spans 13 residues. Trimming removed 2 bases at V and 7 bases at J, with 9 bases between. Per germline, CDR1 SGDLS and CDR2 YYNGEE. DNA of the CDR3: TGTGCCAGCAGCGTCCTCCCAGGTGAAAAACTGTTTTTT. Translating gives CASSVLPGEKLFF.

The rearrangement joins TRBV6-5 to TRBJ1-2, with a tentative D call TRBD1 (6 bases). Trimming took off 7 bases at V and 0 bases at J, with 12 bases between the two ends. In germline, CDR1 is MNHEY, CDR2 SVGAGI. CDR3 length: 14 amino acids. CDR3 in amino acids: CASNGQYSNYGYTF. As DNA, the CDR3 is TGTGCCAGCAATGGACAGTACTCTAACTATGGCTACACCTTC.

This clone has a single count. The CDR3 bases are TGTGCCTGGACAGGGCCCATGAACACTGAAGCTTTCTTT. It specifies CAWTGPMNTEAFF. The V and J genes are TRBV19 and TRBJ1-1; 8 bases are a match to TRBD1. CDR3 length: 13 residues. Germline V gives CDR1 LNHDA, CDR2 SQIVND (reference sequence). With V trimmed by 11 bases and J by 0 bases, 5 bases remained unmatched.

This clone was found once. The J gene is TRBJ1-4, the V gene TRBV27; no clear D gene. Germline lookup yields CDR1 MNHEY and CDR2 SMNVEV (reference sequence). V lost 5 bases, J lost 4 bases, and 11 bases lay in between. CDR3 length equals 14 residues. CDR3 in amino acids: CASSLRRVNEKLFF. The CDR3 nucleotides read TGTGCCAGCAGTCTCCGACGGGTTAATGAAAAACTGTTTTTT. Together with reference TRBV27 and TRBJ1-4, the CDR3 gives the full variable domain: EAQVTQNPRYLITVTGKKLTVTCSQNMNHEYMSWYRQDPGLGLRQIYYSMNVEVTDKGDVPEGYKVSRKEKRNFPLILESPSPNQTSLYFCASSLRRVNEKLFFGSGTQLSVL.

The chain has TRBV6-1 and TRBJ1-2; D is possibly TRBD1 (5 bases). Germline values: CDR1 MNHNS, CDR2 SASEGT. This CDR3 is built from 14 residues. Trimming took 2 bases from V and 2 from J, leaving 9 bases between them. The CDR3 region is CASSEQGPNYGYTF. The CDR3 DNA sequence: TGTGCCAGCAGTGAACAGGGTCCGAACTATGGCTACACCTTC.

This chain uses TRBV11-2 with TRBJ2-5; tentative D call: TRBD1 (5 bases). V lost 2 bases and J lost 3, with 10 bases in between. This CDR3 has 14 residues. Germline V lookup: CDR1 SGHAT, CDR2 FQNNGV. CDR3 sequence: CASSLIRVKETQYF. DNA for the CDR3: TGTGCCAGCAGCTTAATCAGGGTAAAAGAGACCCAGTACTTC.

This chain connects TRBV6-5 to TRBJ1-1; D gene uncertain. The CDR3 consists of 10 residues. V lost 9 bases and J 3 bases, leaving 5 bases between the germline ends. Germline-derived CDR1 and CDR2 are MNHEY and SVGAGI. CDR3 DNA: TGTGCCAGTCGAGACACTGAAGCTTTCTTT. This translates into CASRDTEAFF.

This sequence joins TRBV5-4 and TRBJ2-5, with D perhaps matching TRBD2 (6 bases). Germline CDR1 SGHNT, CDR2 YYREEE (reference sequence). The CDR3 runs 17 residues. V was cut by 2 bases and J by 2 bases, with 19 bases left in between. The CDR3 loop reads CASSLKVPTGRQETQYF. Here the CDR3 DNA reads TGTGCCAGCAGCTTAAAGGTGCCCACGGGGAGGCAAGAGACCCAGTACTTC. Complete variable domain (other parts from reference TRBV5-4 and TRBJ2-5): ETGVTQSPTHLIKTRGQQVTLRCSSQSGHNTVSWYQQALGQGPQFIFQYYREEENGRGNFPPRFSGLQFPNYSSELNVNALELDDSALYLCASSLKVPTGRQETQYFGPGTRLLVL.

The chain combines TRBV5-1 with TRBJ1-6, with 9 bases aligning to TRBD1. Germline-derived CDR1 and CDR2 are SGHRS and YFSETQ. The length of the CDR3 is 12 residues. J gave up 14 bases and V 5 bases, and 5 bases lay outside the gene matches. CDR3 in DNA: TGCGCCAGCAGTGGGACAGGGTCTTCCCTCCACTTT. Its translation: CASSGTGSSLHF.

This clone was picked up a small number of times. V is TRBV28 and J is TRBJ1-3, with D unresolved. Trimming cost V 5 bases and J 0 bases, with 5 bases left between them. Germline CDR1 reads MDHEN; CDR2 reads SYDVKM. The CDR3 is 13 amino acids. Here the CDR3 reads CASSRSSGNTIYF. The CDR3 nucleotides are TGTGCCAGCAGTCGGTCCTCTGGAAACACCATATATTTT.

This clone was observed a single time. CDR3 DNA sequence: TGTGCCAGCAGGCGGCAGCAAGGTAGTGAGCAGTTCTTC. Translating it yields CASRRQQGSEQFF. V gene TRBV27 combines with J gene TRBJ2-1; D is ambiguous. The V gene's germline CDR1 is MNHEY and CDR2 SMNVEV (reference sequence). CDR3 length: 13 amino acids. V lost 6 bases, J lost 9 bases, and 15 bases lay in between.

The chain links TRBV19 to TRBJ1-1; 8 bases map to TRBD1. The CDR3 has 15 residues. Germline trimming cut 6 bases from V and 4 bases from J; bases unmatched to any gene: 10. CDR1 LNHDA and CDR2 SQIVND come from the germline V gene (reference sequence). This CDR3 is CASRGSWTGITEAFF. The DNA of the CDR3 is TGTGCCAGTAGGGGGTCTTGGACAGGGATCACTGAAGCTTTCTTT. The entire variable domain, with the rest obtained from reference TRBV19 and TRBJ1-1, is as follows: DGGITQSPKYLFRKEGQNVTLSCEQNLNHDAMYWYRQDPGQGLRLIYYSQIVNDFQKGDIAEGYSVSREKKESFPLTVTSAQKNPTAFYLCASRGSWTGITEAFFGQGTRLTVV.

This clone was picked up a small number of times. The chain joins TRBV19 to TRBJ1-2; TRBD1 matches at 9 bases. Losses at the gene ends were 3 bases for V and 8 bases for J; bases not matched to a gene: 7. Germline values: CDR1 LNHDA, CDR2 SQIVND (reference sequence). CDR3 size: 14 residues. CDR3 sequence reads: CASSINRGLLGYTF. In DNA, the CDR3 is TGTGCCAGTAGTATCAACAGGGGGCTTCTGGGCTACACCTTC.

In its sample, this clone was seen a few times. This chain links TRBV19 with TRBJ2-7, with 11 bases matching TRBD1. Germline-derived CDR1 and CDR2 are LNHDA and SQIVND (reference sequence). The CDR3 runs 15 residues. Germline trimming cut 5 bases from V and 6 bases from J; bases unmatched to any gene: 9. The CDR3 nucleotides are TGTGCCAGTAGTTCTCGGACAGGGGGCTGGATCGAGCAGTACTTC. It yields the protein CASSSRTGGWIEQYF. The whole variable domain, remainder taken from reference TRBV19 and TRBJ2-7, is DGGITQSPKYLFRKEGQNVTLSCEQNLNHDAMYWYRQDPGQGLRLIYYSQIVNDFQKGDIAEGYSVSREKKESFPLTVTSAQKNPTAFYLCASSSRTGGWIEQYFGPGTRLTVT.

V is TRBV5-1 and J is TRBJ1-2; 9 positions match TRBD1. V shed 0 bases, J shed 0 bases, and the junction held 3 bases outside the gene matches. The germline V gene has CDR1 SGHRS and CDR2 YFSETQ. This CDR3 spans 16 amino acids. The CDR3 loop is CASSLVWDRANYGYTF. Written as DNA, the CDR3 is TGCGCCAGCAGCTTGGTGTGGGACAGGGCTAACTATGGCTACACCTTC.

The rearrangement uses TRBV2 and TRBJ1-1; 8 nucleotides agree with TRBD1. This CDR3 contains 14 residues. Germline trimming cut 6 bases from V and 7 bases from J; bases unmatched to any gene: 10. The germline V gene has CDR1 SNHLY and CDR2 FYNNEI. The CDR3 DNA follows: TGTGCCAGCAGATCCAACAGGGGGATCGGTGAAGCTTTCTTT. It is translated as CASRSNRGIGEAFF. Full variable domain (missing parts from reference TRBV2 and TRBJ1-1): EPEVTQTPSHQVTQMGQEVILRCVPISNHLYFYWYRQILGQKVEFLVSFYNNEISEKSEIFDDQFSVERPDGSNFTLKIRSTKLEDSAMYFCASRSNRGIGEAFFGQGTRLTVV.

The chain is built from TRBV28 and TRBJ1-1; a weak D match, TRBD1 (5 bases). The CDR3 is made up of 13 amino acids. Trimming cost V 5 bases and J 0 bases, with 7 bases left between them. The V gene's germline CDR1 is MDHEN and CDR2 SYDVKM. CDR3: CASSRGVNTEAFF. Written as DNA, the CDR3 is TGTGCCAGCAGTCGGGGGGTGAACACTGAAGCTTTCTTT.